What follows are 19 T cell receptor beta chains derived from one specimen sequenced in a study of identical twins' blood T cells. TCRdb used MiXCR to reprocess the 5' RACE reads, holding one entry per CDR3 protein. This sample yields hundreds of thousands of distinct CDR3 sequences, of which 28% are seen a single time; 6.1% belongs to the top ten. Sequenced input: PBMCs. These receptors came from a woman aged 18-50 years in good health.

This clonotype was picked up many times. This chain links TRBV4-1 with TRBJ2-7; 12 nucleotides match TRBD2. This CDR3 is built from 15 residues. Germline CDR1 is MGHRA and CDR2 is YSYEKL. With V trimmed by 2 bases and J by 4 bases, 3 bases remained unmatched. This chain's CDR3 is CASSQQTSGGYEQYF. The CDR3 nucleotides are TGCGCCAGCAGCCAACAGACTAGCGGGGGATACGAGCAGTACTTC.

The J gene is TRBJ1-2, the V gene TRBV19; no firm D call. Germline V gene lookup returns CDR1 LNHDA and CDR2 SQIVND (reference sequence). The V gene lost 5 bases and the J gene lost 8 bases, with 21 bases spanning the gap. This CDR3 has 15 residues. The CDR3 DNA follows: TGTGCCAGTAGTCGGCGCGTGGGAGGACGGTGGGGCTACACCTTC. This codes for CASSRRVGGRWGYTF.

This clonotype turned up a few times. One end of the junction varies from germline; a read error may be responsible. CDR3 nucleotides: TGTGCCCGGAGTCCGGGACGGCGCTACGAGCAGTACTTC. This encodes CARSPGRRYEQYF. The chain uses TRBV30 and TRBJ2-7; perhaps D is TRBD1 or TRBD2 (5 bases each). This CDR3 is 13 amino acids long. CDR1 and CDR2 from the germline V gene are GTSNPN and SVGIG (reference sequence).

The gene calls are TRBV7-6 and TRBJ1-1; D not resolved. Between the trimmed V and J ends, which lost 4 bases and 6 bases, there was a span of 12 bases. Per the germline V gene, CDR1 is SGHVS and CDR2 is FNYEAQ. This CDR3 region has 13 residues. CDR3 sequence (DNA): TGTGCCAGCAGCTCCCTAACAGAGTCTGAAGCTTTCTTT. Translation gives CASSSLTESEAFF.

The chain links TRBV6-6 to TRBJ2-5, with a tentative D call TRBD1 (5 bases). The germline V gene has CDR1 MNHNY and CDR2 SVGAGI (reference sequence). CDR3 length: 14 amino acids. Trimming removed 0 bases at V and 4 bases at J, with 9 bases between. CDR3 DNA sequence: TGTGCCAGCAGTTACTCCAGGGCTATAGAGACCCAGTACTTC. Translation gives CASSYSRAIETQYF.

The gene calls are TRBV19 and TRBJ1-1; the D gene is possibly TRBD1 (6 bases). With 3 bases removed from V and 5 bases from J, the gap between germline ends came to 28 bases. CDR3 length: 19 amino acids. Germline CDR1 reads LNHDA; CDR2 reads SQIVND (reference sequence). CDR3 nucleotides: TGTGCCAGTAGTATTAATTTTCGGGGGGCTTCGAGGAGGGAAACTGAAGCTTTCTTT. This encodes CASSINFRGASRRETEAFF. Full variable domain (rest looked up from reference TRBV19 and TRBJ1-1): DGGITQSPKYLFRKEGQNVTLSCEQNLNHDAMYWYRQDPGQGLRLIYYSQIVNDFQKGDIAEGYSVSREKKESFPLTVTSAQKNPTAFYLCASSINFRGASRRETEAFFGQGTRLTVV.

This clonotype was picked up many times. This chain uses TRBV5-1 with TRBJ2-3; D remains ambiguous. The germline gives CDR1 SGHRS, CDR2 YFSETQ. This CDR3 is 14 amino acids long. Deletions cut 0 bases from V and 2 bases from J, with 7 bases between. CDR3 sequence reads: CASSLDFSTDTQYF. In nucleotides, the CDR3 is TGCGCCAGCAGCTTGGACTTTTCCACAGATACGCAGTATTTT.

The chain joins TRBV2 to TRBJ2-2; TRBD2 might be the D (5 bases). CDR3 size: 16 residues. CDR1 SNHLY and CDR2 FYNNEI come from the germline V gene. The germline V and J ends were trimmed by 7 bases and 3 bases, with 18 bases remaining between them. The CDR3 nucleotides are TGTGCCAGCACCCGACCGGGATTCCCGGACACCGGGGAGCTGTTTTTT. Translating gives CASTRPGFPDTGELFF.

This sequence joins TRBV6-2 or TRBV6-3 and TRBJ1-3; D is perhaps TRBD1 (6 bases). The V and J ends lost 4 bases and 1 base respectively, with 11 bases between them. From germline, CDR1 is MNHEY and CDR2 SVGEGT. CDR3 length: 15 residues. In DNA form, the CDR3 reads TGTGCCAGCAGTTCCAGGGGCGCATCTGGAAACACCATATATTTT. Translation: CASSSRGASGNTIYF.

This clonotype was counted between two and nine times. The chain employs TRBV2 and TRBJ1-2; weak D call: TRBD1 (6 bases). CDR3 size: 15 residues. From germline, CDR1 is SNHLY and CDR2 FYNNEI. Trimming removed 0 bases at V and 13 bases at J, with 21 bases between. DNA for the CDR3: TGTGCCAGCAGTGAAGCAATCAACAGGGAATATTTGGGCACCTTC. Translating gives CASSEAINREYLGTF.

This clonotype was counted only a few times. The chain recombines TRBV7-2 with TRBJ1-1; D is undetermined. The CDR3 sequence is 14 residues long. CDR1 SGHTA and CDR2 FQGNSA come from the germline V gene. The ends were cut back, 5 bases at V and 1 base at J, with 11 bases in the middle. The CDR3 coding sequence is TGTGCCAGCAGCAAACTAATGGGGAACACTGAAGCTTTCTTT. Amino acids: CASSKLMGNTEAFF.

This clonotype was counted between two and nine times. The V and J genes are TRBV7-8 and TRBJ1-4; tentative D call: TRBD1 (6 bases). The germline gives CDR1 SGHVS, CDR2 FQNEAQ. The CDR3 sequence is 16 residues long. V shed 4 bases and J shed 6 bases, with 18 bases lying between them. The CDR3 spells CASSSQGAGTHEKLFF. In DNA form, the CDR3 reads TGTGCCAGCAGCTCACAGGGAGCCGGGACTCATGAAAAACTGTTTTTT.

This chain uses TRBV19 with TRBJ2-2, with D possibly being TRBD2 (6 bases). V was trimmed by 3 bases and J by 3 bases, leaving 11 bases between them. CDR1 is LNHDA and CDR2 is SQIVND in the germline V gene (reference sequence). The CDR3 is 15 amino acids. The CDR3 loop reads CASSIYSGDTGELFF. In DNA form, the CDR3 reads TGTGCCAGTAGTATCTATAGCGGCGACACCGGGGAGCTGTTTTTT.

The V and J genes are TRBV3-1 and TRBJ1-2; tentatively, D is TRBD1 (5 bases). The germline V gene encodes CDR1 LGHDT and CDR2 YNNKEL (reference sequence). There are 14 residues in the CDR3. The ends were cut back, 2 bases at V and 4 bases at J, with 11 bases in the middle. As DNA, the CDR3 is TGTGCCAGCAGCCAATTTGGCAGGGTCTATGGCTACACCTTC. Translating gives CASSQFGRVYGYTF.

This chain links TRBV11-2 with TRBJ1-1; 9 bases align to TRBD1. The germline V gene has CDR1 SGHAT and CDR2 FQNNGV. This CDR3 spans 14 amino acids. V trimming: 4 bases; J trimming: 4 bases; junction bases outside the gene matches: 4. CDR3 residues: CASSSNRGPTEAFF. CDR3 sequence (DNA): TGTGCCAGCAGCTCAAACAGGGGGCCCACTGAAGCTTTCTTT.

This clonotype was observed a handful of times. The chain carries TRBV29-1 and TRBJ2-7, with D possibly TRBD1 on 5 matching bases. The CDR3 has 13 residues. V was trimmed by 3 bases and J by 1 base, leaving 10 bases between them. Germline values: CDR1 SQVTM, CDR2 ANQGSEA. As DNA, the CDR3 is TGCAGCGTTGAGAGTGACAGATCCTACGAGCAGTACTTC. Translated: CSVESDRSYEQYF.

This clonotype has only a few counts. The CDR3 protein is CASSGGWTEAFF. The CDR3 DNA sequence: TGTGCCAGTAGCGGAGGGTGGACTGAAGCTTTCTTT. The V call is TRBV19, the J call TRBJ1-1; no definite D call. The ends were cut back, 6 bases at V and 5 bases at J, with 10 bases in the middle. The CDR3 covers 12 residues. The V gene's germline CDR1 is LNHDA and CDR2 SQIVND (reference sequence). The full variable domain, completed using reference TRBV19 and TRBJ1-1, is DGGITQSPKYLFRKEGQNVTLSCEQNLNHDAMYWYRQDPGQGLRLIYYSQIVNDFQKGDIAEGYSVSREKKESFPLTVTSAQKNPTAFYLCASSGGWTEAFFGQGTRLTVV.

On this clonotype itself: A much larger clone lies one base from this, so it may be a read error. The chain recombines TRBV2 with TRBJ1-6; D is possibly TRBD1 (6 bases). Germline V gene sequence: CDR1 SNHLY, CDR2 FYNNEI. CDR3 size: 13 residues. In DNA form, the CDR3 reads TGTGCCAGCGGGGACACTTTTAATTCACCCCACCACTTT. This translates into CASGDTFNSPHHF. The full variable domain, in which reference TRBV2 and TRBJ1-6 provide the parts outside the CDR3, is EPEVTQTPSHQVTQMGQEVILRCVPISNHLYFYWYRQILGQKVEFLVSFYNNEISEKSEIFDDQFSVERPDGSNFTLKIRSTKLEDSAMYFCASGDTFNSPHHFGNGTRLTVT.

The chain employs TRBV7-9 and TRBJ1-5; D unclear. Germline V gives CDR1 SEHNR, CDR2 FQNEAQ (reference sequence). This CDR3 comprises 16 residues. Trimming stripped 5 bases from V and 0 bases from J, with 14 bases between. CDR3 DNA: TGTGCCAGCAGCCCCCTGGACGGATATAGCAATCAGCCCCAGCATTTT. This translates into CASSPLDGYSNQPQHF. Full variable domain (rest looked up from reference TRBV7-9 and TRBJ1-5): DTGVSQNPRHKITKRGQNVTFRCDPISEHNRLYWYRQTLGQGPEFLTYFQNEAQLEKSRLLSDRFSAERPKGSFSTLEIQRTEQGDSAMYLCASSPLDGYSNQPQHFGDGTRLSIL.